The 19 T cell receptor beta chains in this list originate from one sample, sequenced in a study of blood T cell repertoires in COVID-19. The method was immunoSEQ multiplex PCR; TCRdb's version includes in-frame clones alone and lacks a portion of them. The sample yields about 140,000 clones, about 78% seen once. The sample was peripheral blood. These receptors were collected from a man aged 60 to 69 who had recovered from COVID-19.

J is TRBJ2-7 and V is TRBV27, with 10 bases aligning to TRBD2. After removal of 2 bases from V and 2 bases from J, the junction contained 9 bases not matched to a gene. The CDR3 loop spans 17 amino acids. Germline V CDR1 and CDR2: MNHEY, SMNVEV (reference sequence). The CDR3 sequence is CASSLGRGSGRAYEQYF. The CDR3 nucleotides are TGTGCCAGCAGTTTAGGGAGAGGGAGCGGGAGGGCCTACGAGCAGTACTTC.

The chain recombines TRBV3-1 (or the pseudogene TRBV3-2) with TRBJ1-1, with 7 bases fitting TRBD1. Germline assignment: CDR1 LGHDT and CDR2 YNNKEL (reference sequence). The CDR3 spans 15 residues. The V gene end was trimmed by 3 bases and the J gene end by 1 base; junction bases not matched to a gene: 5. DNA of the CDR3: TGTGCCAGCAGCCACCGGGACAGTCCGAACACTGAAGCTTTCTTT. Its translation: CASSHRDSPNTEAFF.

This clone came up a few times. The chain couples TRBV5-5 to TRBJ1-1; tentative D call: TRBD1 (5 bases). CDR1 and CDR2 from the germline V gene are SGHKS and YYEKEE (reference sequence). The germline V and J ends were trimmed by 0 bases and 8 bases, with 11 bases remaining between them. This CDR3 is built from 13 residues. CDR3 amino acids: CASSLGQGGEAFF. The DNA of the CDR3 is TGTGCCAGCAGCTTGGGGCAGGGTGGAGAAGCTTTCTTT.

The J gene is TRBJ1-4, the V gene TRBV28, with TRBD1 matching 9 bases. This CDR3 comprises 16 residues. The V gene end was trimmed by 6 bases and the J gene end by 8 bases; junction bases not matched to a gene: 13. CDR1 and CDR2 from the germline V gene are MDHEN and SYDVKM. The CDR3 sequence is CASRPDRGGPREKLFF. CDR3 bases: TGTGCCAGCAGGCCTGACAGGGGGGGGCCTAGAGAAAAACTGTTTTTT.

The rearrangement joins TRBV28 to TRBJ2-3; 13 nucleotides match TRBD2. This CDR3 is built from 17 residues. Germline CDR1 is MDHEN and CDR2 is SYDVKM. V shed 5 bases, J shed 2 bases, and the junction held 7 bases outside the gene matches. In DNA form, the CDR3 reads TGTGCCAGCAGTCTCGGGACTAGCGGGGTCTACACAGATACGCAGTATTTT. This encodes CASSLGTSGVYTDTQYF.

This clone occurred once. It may be a read error: a sequence one base away is much more abundant. The chain is built from TRBV27 and TRBJ1-4; TRBD1 might be the D (5 bases). This CDR3 spans 13 amino acids. The germline V gene has CDR1 MNHEY and CDR2 SMNVEV (reference sequence). Trimming pared 3 bases from V and 6 bases from J, leaving 8 bases between. This chain's CDR3 is CASSFSGYEKLFF. DNA for the CDR3: TGTGCCAGCAGTTTTTCAGGGTATGAAAAACTGTTTTTT.

Of note for this clone: Other DNA variants within this sample encode the same CDR3. The chain carries TRBV2 and TRBJ1-1, with 8 bases lining up with TRBD1. The V gene end was trimmed by 6 bases and the J gene end by 1 base; junction bases not matched to a gene: 4. The CDR3 extends over 14 amino acids. Germline CDR1 and CDR2: SNHLY and FYNNEI. The CDR3 sequence: CASSVDRGNTEAFF. The CDR3 nucleotides read TGTGCCAGCAGCGTAGACAGGGGGAACACTGAAGCTTTCTTT.

The rearrangement uses TRBV2 and TRBJ1-5; 10 nucleotides line up with TRBD1. This CDR3 has 14 residues. V shed 5 bases and J 7 bases; nucleotides not matched to a gene: 5. Germline-derived CDR1 and CDR2 are SNHLY and FYNNEI. The CDR3 here is CASSTDRGEQPQHF. The CDR3 region has the DNA TGTGCCAGCAGTACGGACAGGGGGGAACAGCCCCAGCATTTT. Using reference TRBV2 and TRBJ1-5 for the parts outside the CDR3, the full variable domain is EPEVTQTPSHQVTQMGQEVILRCVPISNHLYFYWYRQILGQKVEFLVSFYNNEISEKSEIFDDQFSVERPDGSNFTLKIRSTKLEDSAMYFCASSTDRGEQPQHFGDGTRLSIL.

The CDR3 here is CASSRLDRYEQYF. The CDR3 DNA reads TGTGCCAGCAGCCGCCTAGACCGCTACGAGCAGTACTTC. The chain employs TRBV7-2 and TRBJ2-7; no reliable D call. This CDR3 contains 13 residues. V was shortened by 5 bases and J by 3 bases, with 11 bases between the two germline ends. Germline V gene lookup returns CDR1 SGHTA and CDR2 FQGNSA.

This clone came up many times. One end of the junction is discordant with germline, which a read error may explain. The rearrangement links TRBV6-1 to TRBJ1-4, with a possible D match to TRBD1 (5 bases). The V gene's germline CDR1 is MNHNS and CDR2 SASEGT. The CDR3 is 14 residues long. The CDR3 is CASTEGHANEKLFF. The CDR3 coding sequence is TGTGCCAGCACTGAAGGACATGCTAATGAAAAACTGTTTTTT.

This chain joins TRBV6-2 or TRBV6-3 and TRBJ1-1, with 7 positions matching TRBD1. Trimming cost V 6 bases and J 11 bases; bases outside gene matches: 12. The CDR3 spans 13 residues. Germline values: CDR1 MNHEY, CDR2 SVGEGT. This CDR3 reads CASSLTGFVRAFF. Written as DNA, the CDR3 is TGTGCCAGCAGCCTGACAGGGTTCGTGCGGGCTTTCTTT.

The chain employs TRBV7-8 and TRBJ1-1; 8 bases map to TRBD1. CDR1 SGHVS and CDR2 FQNEAQ come from the germline V gene. CDR3 length: 14 residues. Unmatched junction bases numbered 13, after V lost 5 bases and J lost 11 bases. The CDR3 reads CASSPVGQGRQAFF. CDR3 DNA: TGTGCCAGCAGCCCGGTAGGACAGGGAAGACAGGCTTTCTTT.

The gene calls are TRBV7-2 and TRBJ1-2; 7 bases match TRBD1. J was trimmed by 5 bases and V by 5 bases; bases with no gene match: 5. Germline CDR1 SGHTA, CDR2 FQGNSA. The CDR3 contains 13 residues. Here the CDR3 DNA reads TGTGCCAGCAGCGCGGGACAGCCGTATGGCTACACCTTC. This sequence encodes CASSAGQPYGYTF.

This clone was counted once. The chain employs TRBV6-2 or TRBV6-3 and TRBJ2-7; no definite D call. The germline gives CDR1 MNHEY, CDR2 SVGEGT. The V and J ends lost 2 bases and 1 base respectively, with 9 bases between them. The CDR3 extends over 14 amino acids. The CDR3 reads CASSYTVPSYEQYF. In nucleotides, the CDR3 is TGTGCCAGCAGTTACACAGTACCATCCTACGAGCAGTACTTC.

This chain links TRBV6-6 with TRBJ2-7, with a tentative D call TRBD1 (5 bases). The ends were cut back, 0 bases at V and 5 bases at J, with 11 bases in the middle. The CDR3 contains 14 residues. Per germline, CDR1 MNHNY and CDR2 SVGAGI (reference sequence). CDR3 amino acids: CASSYSDKGDEQYF. For the CDR3, the DNA is TGTGCCAGCAGTTACTCGGACAAAGGGGACGAGCAGTACTTC.

This chain joins TRBV10-3 and TRBJ1-4, with no clear D. The length of the CDR3 is 11 residues. In germline, CDR1 is ENHRY, CDR2 SYGVKD. V was trimmed by 10 bases and J by 5 bases, leaving 8 bases between them. CDR3 sequence (DNA): TGTGCCACCGGGGTGAATGAAAAACTGTTTTTT. As protein: CATGVNEKLFF.

The chain combines TRBV4-3 with TRBJ2-1, with 11 bases identical to TRBD2. The CDR3 has 15 amino acids. The V gene's germline CDR1 is LGHNA and CDR2 YSLEER. The ends lost 6 bases at V and 4 bases at J; junction bases unmatched: 5. CDR3 region: CASRPTSGGYNEQFF. Here the CDR3 DNA reads TGCGCCAGCAGACCTACTAGCGGGGGATACAATGAGCAGTTCTTC.

V gene TRBV7-6 combines with J gene TRBJ2-7; 9 bases agree with TRBD1. V trimming: 2 bases; J trimming: 5 bases; junction bases outside the gene matches: 1. The CDR3 extends over 13 amino acids. Germline CDR1 reads SGHVS; CDR2 reads FNYEAQ. As DNA, the CDR3 is TGTGCCAGCAGCTTACGGGACAGGGACGAGCAGTACTTC. As protein: CASSLRDRDEQYF.

The chain combines TRBV9 with TRBJ1-4, with a weak D call TRBD1 (6 bases). The CDR3 covers 15 residues. Trimming cost V 4 bases and J 0 bases, with 10 bases left between them. Per the germline V gene, CDR1 is SGDLS and CDR2 is YYNGEE. CDR3 in DNA: TGTGCCAGCAGCACGCAGGGGTCAACTAATGAAAAACTGTTTTTT. Amino acids: CASSTQGSTNEKLFF.